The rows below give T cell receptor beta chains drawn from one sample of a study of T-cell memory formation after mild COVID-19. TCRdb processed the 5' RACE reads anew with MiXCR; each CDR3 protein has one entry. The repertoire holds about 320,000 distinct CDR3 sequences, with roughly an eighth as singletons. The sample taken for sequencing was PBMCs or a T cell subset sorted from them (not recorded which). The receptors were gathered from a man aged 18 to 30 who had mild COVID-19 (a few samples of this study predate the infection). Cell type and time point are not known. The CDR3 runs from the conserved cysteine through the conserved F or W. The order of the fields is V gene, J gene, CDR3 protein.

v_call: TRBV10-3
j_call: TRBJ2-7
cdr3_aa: CAISEPGDSYEQYF

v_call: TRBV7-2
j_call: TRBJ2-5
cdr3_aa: CASSLALAGGQETQYF

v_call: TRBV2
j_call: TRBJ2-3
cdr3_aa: CASRKAGGIRATQYF

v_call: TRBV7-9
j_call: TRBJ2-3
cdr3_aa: CASSFGQADTQYF

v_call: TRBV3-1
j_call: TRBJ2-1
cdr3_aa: CASGGRSYNEQFF

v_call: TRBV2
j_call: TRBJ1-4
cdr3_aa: CASSEGIELFF

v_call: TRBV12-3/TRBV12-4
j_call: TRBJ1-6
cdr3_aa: CASTRPPGALHF

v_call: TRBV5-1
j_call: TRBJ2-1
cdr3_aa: CASSLAPAGASNEQFF

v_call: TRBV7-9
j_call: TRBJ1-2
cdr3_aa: CASRPGTYGYTF

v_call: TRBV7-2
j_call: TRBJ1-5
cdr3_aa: CASSSQGLNQPQHF

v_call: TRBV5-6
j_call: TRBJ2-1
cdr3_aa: CASTWTSGYNEQFF

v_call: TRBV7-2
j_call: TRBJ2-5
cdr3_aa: CASSLAGTGAYETQYF

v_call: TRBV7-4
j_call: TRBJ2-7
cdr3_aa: CASSPSYYEQYF

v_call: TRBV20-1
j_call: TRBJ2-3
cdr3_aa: CSATPGSGAPTTDTQYF

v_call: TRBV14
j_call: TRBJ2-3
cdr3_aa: CASSPAGGLVLGDTQYF